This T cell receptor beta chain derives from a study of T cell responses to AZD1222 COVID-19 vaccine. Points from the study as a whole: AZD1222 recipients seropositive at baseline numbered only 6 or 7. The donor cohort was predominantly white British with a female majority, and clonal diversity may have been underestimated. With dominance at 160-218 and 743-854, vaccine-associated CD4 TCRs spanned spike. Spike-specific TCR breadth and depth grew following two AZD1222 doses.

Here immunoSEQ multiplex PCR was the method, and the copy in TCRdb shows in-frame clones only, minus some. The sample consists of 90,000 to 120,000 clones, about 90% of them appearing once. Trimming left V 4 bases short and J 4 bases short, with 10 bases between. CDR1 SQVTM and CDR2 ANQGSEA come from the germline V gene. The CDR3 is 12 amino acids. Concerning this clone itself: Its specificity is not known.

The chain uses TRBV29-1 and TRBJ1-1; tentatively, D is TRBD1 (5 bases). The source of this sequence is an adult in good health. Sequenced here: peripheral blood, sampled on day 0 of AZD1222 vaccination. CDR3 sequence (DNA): TGCAGCGTTGCGGGGGATGGCACTGAAGCTTTCTTT. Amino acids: CSVAGDGTEAFF.